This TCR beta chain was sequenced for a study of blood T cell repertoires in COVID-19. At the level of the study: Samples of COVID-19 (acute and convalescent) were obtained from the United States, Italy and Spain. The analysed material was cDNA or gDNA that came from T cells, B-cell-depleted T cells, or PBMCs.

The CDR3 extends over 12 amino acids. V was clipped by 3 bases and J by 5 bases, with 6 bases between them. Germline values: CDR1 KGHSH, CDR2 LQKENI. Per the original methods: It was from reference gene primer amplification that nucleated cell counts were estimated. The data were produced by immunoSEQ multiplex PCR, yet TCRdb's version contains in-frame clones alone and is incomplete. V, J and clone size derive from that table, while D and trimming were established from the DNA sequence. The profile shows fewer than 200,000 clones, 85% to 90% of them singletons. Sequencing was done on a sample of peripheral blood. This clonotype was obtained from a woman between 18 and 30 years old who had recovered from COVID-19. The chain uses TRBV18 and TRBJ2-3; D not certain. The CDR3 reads CASSPTVDTQYF. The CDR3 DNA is TGTGCCAGCTCACCTACGGTAGATACGCAGTATTTT.